The clone carrying this TCR beta chain has just a few counts. Its antigen is currently unknown. The sample belongs to a study of T cell repertoires in cytomegalovirus infection. Looking at the study overall: The authors relied on CMV epitopes, both recently identified HLA-C-restricted and well-studied HLA-B-restricted.

In TCRdb, the reads were re-called with MiXCR into one record per CDR3 protein. The data hold around 100,000 distinct CDR3 sequences, with about 30% observed a single time. Trimming took 7 bases from V and 5 from J, leaving 14 bases between them. This CDR3 is 13 amino acids long. Germline loops: CDR1 MNHNY, CDR2 SVGAGI (reference sequence). The TCR comes from a human donor in good health (CMV status not recorded). Some clones in this sample may be carry-over from other donors' samples. The V and J genes are TRBV6-6 and TRBJ2-5; tentative D call: TRBD2 (5 bases). The material sequenced was CD8+ T cells from cultured PBMCs, taken from culture after CMV antigen stimulation. CDR3 amino acids: CASNPLAWETQYF. The CDR3 region has the DNA TGTGCCAGCAATCCCCTAGCCTGGGAGACCCAGTACTTC.